This paragraph reports one TCR beta chain. Germline V gene lookup returns CDR1 KGHSH and CDR2 LQKENI. This CDR3 has 15 amino acids. V lost 3 bases, J lost 0 bases, and 2 bases stayed unmatched. This specimen belongs to a study of PD-L1 blockade in urothelial cancer. As for the study in general: Atezolizumab, begun by patients in about 2014, was given at 1,200 mg intravenously every 3 weeks.

Urothelial carcinoma, locally advanced or metastatic, affected the patients. The method was immunoSEQ multiplex PCR; TCRdb's version includes in-frame clones alone and lacks a portion of them. This table has some 40,000 clones, 90% appearing once. The sequence derives from an older man with urothelial cancer. The chain joins TRBV18 to TRBJ1-3; TRBD1 matches 7 bases. Sample: PBMCs, taken around atezolizumab (anti-PD-L1) treatment. In DNA form, the CDR3 reads TGTGCCAGCTCACCGGGACAGCTCTCTGGAAACACCATATATTTT. The encoded protein is CASSPGQLSGNTIYF.